One sample yielded the 9 T cell receptor beta chains listed below, sequenced in a study of T cell responses to AZD1222 COVID-19 vaccine. Generated by immunoSEQ multiplex PCR, the TCRdb table keeps only in-frame clones and is missing some. The sample shows some 130,000 clones, 92% of them seen only once. The sample consisted of peripheral blood, taken on day 0 of AZD1222 vaccination. Receptors originate from an adult in good health.

This chain links TRBV6-5 with TRBJ1-1, with D unresolved. The CDR3 consists of 12 residues. From germline, CDR1 is MNHEY and CDR2 SVGAGI. Trimming cost V 4 bases and J 8 bases, with 11 bases left between them. The CDR3: CASSSQTQEAFF. In DNA form, the CDR3 reads TGTGCCAGCAGTTCACAGACGCAAGAAGCTTTCTTT.

The V and J genes are TRBV29-1 and TRBJ2-1; 9 bases agree with TRBD2. The CDR3 is made up of 13 amino acids. Germline V gives CDR1 SQVTM, CDR2 ANQGSEA. The V segment lost 3 bases and the J segment 10 bases; nucleotides outside the gene matches: 7. CDR3 nucleotides: TGCAGCGTTGACTTAGCGGGAGCAAAAGAGCAGTTCTTC. This encodes CSVDLAGAKEQFF.

The CDR3, as DNA: TGTGCCAGCAGCTTAGTACCGGGGGACAATCAGCCCCAGCATTTT. Translated, it gives CASSLVPGDNQPQHF. The chain combines TRBV7-9 with TRBJ1-5; D may be TRBD1 (5 bases). The length of the CDR3 is 15 residues. Per germline, CDR1 SEHNR and CDR2 FQNEAQ (reference sequence). With 1 base removed from V and 3 bases from J, the gap between germline ends came to 10 bases. The full variable domain, completed using reference TRBV7-9 and TRBJ1-5, is DTGVSQNPRHKITKRGQNVTFRCDPISEHNRLYWYRQTLGQGPEFLTYFQNEAQLEKSRLLSDRFSAERPKGSFSTLEIQRTEQGDSAMYLCASSLVPGDNQPQHFGDGTRLSIL.

The CDR3 DNA sequence: TGTGCCAGTACCGTAACGGCGGGAGCGGGGGAGCTGTTTTTT. Protein product: CASTVTAGAGELFF. V gene TRBV19 combines with J gene TRBJ2-2, with 7 bases aligning to TRBD2. Trimming cost V 7 bases and J 8 bases; bases outside gene matches: 10. This CDR3 is 14 amino acids long. From germline, CDR1 is LNHDA and CDR2 SQIVND (reference sequence).

The V gene is TRBV11-1, the J gene TRBJ2-7, with D possibly being TRBD2 (5 bases). CDR1 is SGHAT, CDR2 FQDESV, per germline (reference sequence). This CDR3 spans 14 amino acids. The V and J ends lost 5 bases and 3 bases respectively, with 14 bases between them. The CDR3 here is CASSPTGIVYEQYF. As DNA, the CDR3 is TGTGCCAGCAGCCCGACGGGGATCGTCTACGAGCAGTACTTC.

This clone was recorded once. This chain connects TRBV18 to TRBJ2-1, with 9 bases aligning to TRBD1. J gave up 8 bases and V 4 bases, and 12 bases lay outside the gene matches. The germline CDR1 and CDR2 sequences are KGHSH and LQKENI. The CDR3 extends over 16 amino acids. CDR3 bases: TGTGCCAGCTCACGAACTCCGGGACAGGGTTACGATGAGCAGTTCTTC. Its translation: CASSRTPGQGYDEQFF.

The gene calls are TRBV19 and TRBJ1-2, with D possibly TRBD1 on 5 matching bases. From germline, CDR1 is LNHDA and CDR2 SQIVND (reference sequence). The CDR3 covers 13 residues. Trimming shortened V by 9 bases and J by 4 bases, and 15 bases separated the two germline ends. The CDR3 nucleotides read TGTGCCAGCAGAGGGCAGGGAATCTATGGCTACACCTTC. Translated, it gives CASRGQGIYGYTF. The full variable domain, its missing parts supplied by reference TRBV19 and TRBJ1-2, is DGGITQSPKYLFRKEGQNVTLSCEQNLNHDAMYWYRQDPGQGLRLIYYSQIVNDFQKGDIAEGYSVSREKKESFPLTVTSAQKNPTAFYLCASRGQGIYGYTFGSGTRLTVV.

The chain carries TRBV10-3 and TRBJ2-7; 13 positions agree with TRBD2. The length of the CDR3 is 15 residues. Per the germline V gene, CDR1 is ENHRY and CDR2 is SYGVKD. V gave up 2 bases and J gave up 6 bases; unmatched junction bases: 4. The CDR3 reads CAISEETSGRSEQYF. CDR3 DNA: TGTGCCATCAGTGAGGAGACTAGCGGGAGGTCCGAGCAGTACTTC.

The rearrangement joins TRBV3-1 (or the pseudogene TRBV3-2) to TRBJ2-1; TRBD2 matches 13 bases. CDR3 size: 18 residues. V shed 4 bases and J 5 bases; nucleotides not matched to a gene: 11. Germline CDR1 is LGHDT and CDR2 is YNNKEL (reference sequence). CDR3 bases: TGTGCCAGCAGCCCGGGACTAGCGGGGCCCTCCGTTGACAATGAGCAGTTCTTC. This translates into CASSPGLAGPSVDNEQFF.